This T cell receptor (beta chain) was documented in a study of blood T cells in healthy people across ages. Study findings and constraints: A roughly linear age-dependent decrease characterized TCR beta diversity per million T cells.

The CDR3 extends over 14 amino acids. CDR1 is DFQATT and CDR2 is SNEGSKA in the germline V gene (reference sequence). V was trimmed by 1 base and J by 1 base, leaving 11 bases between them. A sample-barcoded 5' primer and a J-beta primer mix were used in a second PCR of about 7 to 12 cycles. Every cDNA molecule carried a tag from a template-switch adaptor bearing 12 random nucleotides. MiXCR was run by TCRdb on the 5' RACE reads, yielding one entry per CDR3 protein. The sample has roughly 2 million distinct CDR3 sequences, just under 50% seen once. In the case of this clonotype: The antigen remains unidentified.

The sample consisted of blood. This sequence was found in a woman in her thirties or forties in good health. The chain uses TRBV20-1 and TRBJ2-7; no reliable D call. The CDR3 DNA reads TGCAGTGCTAGAGGAGGCAGGCAATCCTACGAGCAGTACTTC. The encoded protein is CSARGGRQSYEQYF.